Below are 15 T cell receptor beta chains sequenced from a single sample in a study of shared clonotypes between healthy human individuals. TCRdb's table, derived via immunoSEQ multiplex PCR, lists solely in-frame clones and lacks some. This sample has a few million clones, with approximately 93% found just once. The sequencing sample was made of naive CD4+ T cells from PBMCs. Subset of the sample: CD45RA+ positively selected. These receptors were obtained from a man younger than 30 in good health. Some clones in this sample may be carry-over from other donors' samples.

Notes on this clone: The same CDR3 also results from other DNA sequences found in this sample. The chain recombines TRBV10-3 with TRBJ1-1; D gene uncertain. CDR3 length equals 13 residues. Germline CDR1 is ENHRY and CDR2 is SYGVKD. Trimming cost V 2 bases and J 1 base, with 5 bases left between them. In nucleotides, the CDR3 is TGTGCCATCAGTGAGGTCGGGAACACTGAAGCTTTCTTT. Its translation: CAISEVGNTEAFF.

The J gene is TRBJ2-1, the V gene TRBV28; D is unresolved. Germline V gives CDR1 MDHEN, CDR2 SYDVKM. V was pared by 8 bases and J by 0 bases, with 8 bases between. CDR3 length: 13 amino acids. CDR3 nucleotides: TGTGCCAGCCGGGTAAACTCCTACAATGAGCAGTTCTTC. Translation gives CASRVNSYNEQFF.

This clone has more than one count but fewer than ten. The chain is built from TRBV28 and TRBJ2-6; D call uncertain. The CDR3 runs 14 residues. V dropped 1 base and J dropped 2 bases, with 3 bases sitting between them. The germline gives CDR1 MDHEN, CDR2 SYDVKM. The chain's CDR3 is CASSLLPGANVLTF. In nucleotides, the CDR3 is TGTGCCAGCAGTTTATTACCTGGGGCCAACGTCCTGACTTTC.

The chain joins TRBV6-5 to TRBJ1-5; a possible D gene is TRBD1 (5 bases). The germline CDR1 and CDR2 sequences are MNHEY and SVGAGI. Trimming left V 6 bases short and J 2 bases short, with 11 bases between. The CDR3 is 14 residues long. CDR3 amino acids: CASRGESGNQPQHF. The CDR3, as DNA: TGTGCCAGCAGGGGGGAGAGCGGCAATCAGCCCCAGCATTTT.

In DNA form, the CDR3 reads TGCAGCGTTAGGTGGCATATCACCGGGGAGCTGTTTTTT. It encodes CSVRWHITGELFF. The gene calls are TRBV29-1 and TRBJ2-2; unclear D gene. The germline CDR1 and CDR2 sequences are SQVTM and ANQGSEA. The CDR3 is 13 amino acids. Trimming pared 5 bases from V and 4 bases from J, leaving 11 bases between.

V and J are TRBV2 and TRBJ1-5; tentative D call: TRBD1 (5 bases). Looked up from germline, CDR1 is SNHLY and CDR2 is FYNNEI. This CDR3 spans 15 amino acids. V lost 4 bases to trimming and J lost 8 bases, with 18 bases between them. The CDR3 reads CASSGKWDRREPQHF. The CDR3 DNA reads TGTGCCAGCAGTGGGAAGTGGGACCGACGGGAGCCCCAGCATTTT.

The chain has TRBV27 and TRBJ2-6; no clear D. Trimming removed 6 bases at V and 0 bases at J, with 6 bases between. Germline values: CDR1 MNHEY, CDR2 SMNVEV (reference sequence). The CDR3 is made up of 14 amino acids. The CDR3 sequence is CASSTDSGANVLTF. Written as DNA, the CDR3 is TGTGCCAGCAGCACAGACTCTGGGGCCAACGTCCTGACTTTC.

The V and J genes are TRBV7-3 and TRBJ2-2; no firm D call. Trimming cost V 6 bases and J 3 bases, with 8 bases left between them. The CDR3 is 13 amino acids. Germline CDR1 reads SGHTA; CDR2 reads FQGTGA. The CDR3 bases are TGTGCCAGCAGACCCGACTACACCGGGGAGCTGTTTTTT. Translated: CASRPDYTGELFF.

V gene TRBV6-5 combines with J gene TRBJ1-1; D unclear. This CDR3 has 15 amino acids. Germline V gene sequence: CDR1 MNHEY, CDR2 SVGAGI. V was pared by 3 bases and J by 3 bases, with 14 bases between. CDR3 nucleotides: TGTGCCAGCAGTTATCGTGTGGGCGTCGACACTGAAGCTTTCTTT. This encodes CASSYRVGVDTEAFF.

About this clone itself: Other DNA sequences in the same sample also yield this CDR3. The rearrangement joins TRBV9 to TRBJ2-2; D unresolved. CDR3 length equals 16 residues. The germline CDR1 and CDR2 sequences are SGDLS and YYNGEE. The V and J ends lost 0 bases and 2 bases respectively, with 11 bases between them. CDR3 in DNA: TGTGCCAGCAGCGTAGAGGGCAGAAGTAACACCGGGGAGCTGTTTTTT. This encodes CASSVEGRSNTGELFF.

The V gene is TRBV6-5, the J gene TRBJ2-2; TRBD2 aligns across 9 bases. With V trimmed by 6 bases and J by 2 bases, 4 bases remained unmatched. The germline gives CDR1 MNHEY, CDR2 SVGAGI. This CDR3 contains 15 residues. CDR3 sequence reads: CASRTSGTNTGELFF. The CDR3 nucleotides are TGTGCCAGCAGGACTAGCGGAACCAACACCGGGGAGCTGTTTTTT.

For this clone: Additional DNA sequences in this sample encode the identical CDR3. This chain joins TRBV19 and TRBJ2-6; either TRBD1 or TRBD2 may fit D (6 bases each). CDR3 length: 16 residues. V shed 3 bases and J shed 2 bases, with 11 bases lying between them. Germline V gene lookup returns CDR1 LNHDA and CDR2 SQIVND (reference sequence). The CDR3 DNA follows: TGTGCCAGTAGTATCGAGGGGGGAACTGGGGCCAACGTCCTGACTTTC. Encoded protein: CASSIEGGTGANVLTF.

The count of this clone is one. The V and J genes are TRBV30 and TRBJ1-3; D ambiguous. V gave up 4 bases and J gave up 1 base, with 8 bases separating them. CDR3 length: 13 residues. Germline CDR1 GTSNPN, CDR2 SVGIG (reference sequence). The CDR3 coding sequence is TGTGCCTGGACCCGGACGTCTGGAAACACCATATATTTT. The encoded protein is CAWTRTSGNTIYF.

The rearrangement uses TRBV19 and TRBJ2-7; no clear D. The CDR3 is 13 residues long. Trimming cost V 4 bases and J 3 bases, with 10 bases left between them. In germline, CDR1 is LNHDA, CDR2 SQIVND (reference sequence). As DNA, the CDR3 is TGTGCCAGTAGTACCGAAACCCACTACGAGCAGTACTTC. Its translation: CASSTETHYEQYF.

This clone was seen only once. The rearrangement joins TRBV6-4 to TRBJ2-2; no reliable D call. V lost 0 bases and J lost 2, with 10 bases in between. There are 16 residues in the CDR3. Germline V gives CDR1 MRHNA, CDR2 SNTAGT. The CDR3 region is CASSDSRGKNTGELFF. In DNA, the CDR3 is TGTGCCAGCAGTGACTCCCGTGGGAAAAACACCGGGGAGCTGTTTTTT.